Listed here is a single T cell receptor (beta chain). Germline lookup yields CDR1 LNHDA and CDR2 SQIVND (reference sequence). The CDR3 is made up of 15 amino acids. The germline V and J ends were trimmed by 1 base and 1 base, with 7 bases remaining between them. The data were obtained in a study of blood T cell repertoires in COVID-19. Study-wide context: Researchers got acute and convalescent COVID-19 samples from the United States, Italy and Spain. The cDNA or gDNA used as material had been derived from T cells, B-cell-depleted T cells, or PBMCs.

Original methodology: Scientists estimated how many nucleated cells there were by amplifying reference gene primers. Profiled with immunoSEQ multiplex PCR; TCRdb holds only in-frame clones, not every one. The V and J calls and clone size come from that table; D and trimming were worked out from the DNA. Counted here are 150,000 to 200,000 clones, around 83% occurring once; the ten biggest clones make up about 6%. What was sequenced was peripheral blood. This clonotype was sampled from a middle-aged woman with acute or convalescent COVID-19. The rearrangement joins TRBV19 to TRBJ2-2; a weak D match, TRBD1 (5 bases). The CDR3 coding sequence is TGTGCCAGTAGTATAGGGGGCGTGAACACCGGGGAGCTGTTTTTT. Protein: CASSIGGVNTGELFF.